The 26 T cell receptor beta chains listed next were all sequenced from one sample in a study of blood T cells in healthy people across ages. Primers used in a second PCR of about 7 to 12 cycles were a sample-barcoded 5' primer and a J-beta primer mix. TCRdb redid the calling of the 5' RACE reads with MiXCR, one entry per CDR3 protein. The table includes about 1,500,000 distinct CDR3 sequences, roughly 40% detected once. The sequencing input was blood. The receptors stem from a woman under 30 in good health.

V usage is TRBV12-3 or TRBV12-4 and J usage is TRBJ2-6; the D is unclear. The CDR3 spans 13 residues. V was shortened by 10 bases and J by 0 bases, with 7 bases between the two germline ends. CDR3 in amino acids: CANSNSGANVLTF. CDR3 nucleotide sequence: TGTGCCAACTCAAACTCTGGGGCCAACGTCCTGACTTTC.

The CDR3, as DNA: TGTGCCAGCAGTCCAGGCCAAACTACTAATGAAAAACTGTTTTTT. As protein: CASSPGQTTNEKLFF. The rearrangement links TRBV27 to TRBJ1-4; no firm D call. CDR3 length: 15 residues. The germline V gene encodes CDR1 MNHEY and CDR2 SMNVEV (reference sequence). Between the trimmed V and J ends, which lost 5 bases and 2 bases, there was a span of 12 bases.

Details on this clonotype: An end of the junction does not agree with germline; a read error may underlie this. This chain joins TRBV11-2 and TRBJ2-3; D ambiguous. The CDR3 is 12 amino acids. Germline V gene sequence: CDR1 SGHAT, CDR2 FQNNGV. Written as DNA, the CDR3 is TGTGCTAGCAGCTTAGGAGTTTATACGCAGTATTTT. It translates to CASSLGVYTQYF. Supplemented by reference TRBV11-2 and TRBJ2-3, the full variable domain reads EAGVAQSPRYKIIEKRQSVAFWCNPISGHATLYWYQQILGQGPKLLIQFQNNGVVDDSQLPKDRFSAERLKGVDSTLKIQPAKLEDSAVYLCASSLGVYTQYFGPGTRLTVL.

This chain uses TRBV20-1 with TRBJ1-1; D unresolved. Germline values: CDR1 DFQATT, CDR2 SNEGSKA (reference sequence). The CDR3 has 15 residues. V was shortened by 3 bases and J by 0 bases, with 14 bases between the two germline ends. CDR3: CSASFSMPMNTEAFF. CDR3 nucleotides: TGCAGTGCTAGTTTTAGTATGCCGATGAACACTGAAGCTTTCTTT.

Here the CDR3 DNA reads TGCGCCAGCAGCTCTCAACGGGGGGACTTACAATACGAGCAGTACTTC. Protein product: CASSSQRGDLQYEQYF. The V call is TRBV5-1, the J call TRBJ2-7; 7 bases line up with TRBD2. Trimming removed 3 bases from V and 4 bases from J; junction bases left unmatched: 13. This CDR3 spans 16 amino acids. Germline V CDR1 and CDR2: SGHRS, YFSETQ. Full variable domain (rest looked up from reference TRBV5-1 and TRBJ2-7): KAGVTQTPRYLIKTRGQQVTLSCSPISGHRSVSWYQQTPGQGLQFLFEYFSETQRNKGNFPGRFSGRQFSNSRSEMNVSTLELGDSALYLCASSSQRGDLQYEQYFGPGTRLTVT.

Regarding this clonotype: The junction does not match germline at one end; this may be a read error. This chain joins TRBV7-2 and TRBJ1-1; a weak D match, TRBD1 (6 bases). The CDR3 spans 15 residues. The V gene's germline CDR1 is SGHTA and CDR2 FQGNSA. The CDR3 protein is CAGSFPGGANTEAFF. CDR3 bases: TGTGCCGGCAGCTTTCCGGGGGGCGCGAACACTGAAGCTTTCTTT.

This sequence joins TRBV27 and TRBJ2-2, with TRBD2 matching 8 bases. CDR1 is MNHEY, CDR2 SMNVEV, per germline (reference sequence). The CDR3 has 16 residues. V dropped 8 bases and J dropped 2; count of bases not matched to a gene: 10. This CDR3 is CASGPGGGYNTGELFF. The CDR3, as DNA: TGTGCCAGCGGCCCCGGCGGGGGGTACAACACCGGGGAGCTGTTTTTT.

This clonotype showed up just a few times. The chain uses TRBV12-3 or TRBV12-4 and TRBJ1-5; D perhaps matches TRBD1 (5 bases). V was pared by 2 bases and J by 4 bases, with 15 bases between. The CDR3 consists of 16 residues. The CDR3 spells CASSLTGSGGNQPQHF. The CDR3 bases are TGTGCCAGCAGTTTAACGGGGTCTGGGGGAAATCAGCCCCAGCATTTT.

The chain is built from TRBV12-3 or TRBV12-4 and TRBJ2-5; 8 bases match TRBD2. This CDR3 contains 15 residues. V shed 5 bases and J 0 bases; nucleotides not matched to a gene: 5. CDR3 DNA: TGTGCCAGCAGTCGGGGGGGAAGGTACCAAGAGACCCAGTACTTC. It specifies CASSRGGRYQETQYF.

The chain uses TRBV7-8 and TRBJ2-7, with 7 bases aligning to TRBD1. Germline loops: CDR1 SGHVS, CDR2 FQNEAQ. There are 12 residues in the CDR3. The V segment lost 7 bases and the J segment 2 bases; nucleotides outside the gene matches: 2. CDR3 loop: CASTQGTYEQYF. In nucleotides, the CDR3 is TGTGCCAGCACACAGGGGACCTACGAGCAGTACTTC.

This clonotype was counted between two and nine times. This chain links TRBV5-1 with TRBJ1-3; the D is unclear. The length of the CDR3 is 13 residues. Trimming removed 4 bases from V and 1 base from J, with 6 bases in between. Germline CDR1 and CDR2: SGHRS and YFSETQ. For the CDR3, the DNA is TGCGCCAGCAGCGAGGAATCTGGAAACACCATATATTTT. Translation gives CASSEESGNTIYF.

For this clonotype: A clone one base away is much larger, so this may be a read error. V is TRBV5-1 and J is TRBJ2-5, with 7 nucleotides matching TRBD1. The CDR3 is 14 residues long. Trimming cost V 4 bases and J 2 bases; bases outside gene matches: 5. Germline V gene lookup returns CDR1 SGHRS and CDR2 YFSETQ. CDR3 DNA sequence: TGCGCCAGCAGCACCGGGACAGAGCAAGAGACCCAGTACTTC. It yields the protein CASSTGTEQETQYF.

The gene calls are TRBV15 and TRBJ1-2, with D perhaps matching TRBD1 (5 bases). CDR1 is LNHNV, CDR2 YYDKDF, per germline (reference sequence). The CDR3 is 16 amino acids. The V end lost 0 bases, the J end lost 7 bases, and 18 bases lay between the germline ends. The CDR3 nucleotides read TGTGCCACCAGCAGAGATCTAGGGGTCCCAATCGGTGGCTACACCTTC. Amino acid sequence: CATSRDLGVPIGGYTF.

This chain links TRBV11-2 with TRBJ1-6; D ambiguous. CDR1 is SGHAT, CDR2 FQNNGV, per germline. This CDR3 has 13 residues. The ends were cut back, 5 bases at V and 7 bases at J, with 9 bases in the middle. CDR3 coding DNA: TGTGCCAGCAGCACGAGTCCCAATTCACCCCTCCACTTT. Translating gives CASSTSPNSPLHF.

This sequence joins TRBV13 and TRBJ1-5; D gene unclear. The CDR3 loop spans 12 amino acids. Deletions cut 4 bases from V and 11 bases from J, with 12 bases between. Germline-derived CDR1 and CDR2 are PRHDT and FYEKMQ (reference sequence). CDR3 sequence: CASSYNRQTQHF. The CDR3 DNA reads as TGTGCCAGCAGCTATAATCGGCAGACCCAGCATTTT.

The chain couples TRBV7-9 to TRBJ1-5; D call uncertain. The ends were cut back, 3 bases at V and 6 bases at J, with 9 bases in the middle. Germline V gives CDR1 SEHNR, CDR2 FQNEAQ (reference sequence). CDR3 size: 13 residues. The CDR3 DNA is TGTGCCAGCAGCTTCGGGAACGGTCAGCCCCAGCATTTT. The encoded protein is CASSFGNGQPQHF.

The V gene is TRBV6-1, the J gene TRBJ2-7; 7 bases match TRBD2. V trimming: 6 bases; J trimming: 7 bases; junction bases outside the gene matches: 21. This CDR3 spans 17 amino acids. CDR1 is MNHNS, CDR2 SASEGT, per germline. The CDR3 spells CASRDYPSGYSYNEQYF. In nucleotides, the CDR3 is TGTGCCAGCAGGGATTATCCTAGCGGATACTCCTACAATGAGCAGTACTTC.

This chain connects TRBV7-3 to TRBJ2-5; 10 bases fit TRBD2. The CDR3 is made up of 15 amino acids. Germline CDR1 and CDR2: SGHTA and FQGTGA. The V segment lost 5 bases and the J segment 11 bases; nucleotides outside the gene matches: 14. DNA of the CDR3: TGTGCCAGCAGCGAAGCTAGCGGGGGCTACAATGAGCAGTACTTC. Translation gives CASSEASGGYNEQYF.

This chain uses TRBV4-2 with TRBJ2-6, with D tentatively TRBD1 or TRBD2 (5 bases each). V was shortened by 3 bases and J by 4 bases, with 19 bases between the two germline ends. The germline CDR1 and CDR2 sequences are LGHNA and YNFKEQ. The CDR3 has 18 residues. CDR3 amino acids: CASSHTTTRERGANVLTF. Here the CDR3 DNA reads TGTGCCAGCAGCCACACTACAACCAGGGAGCGGGGGGCCAACGTCCTGACTTTC.

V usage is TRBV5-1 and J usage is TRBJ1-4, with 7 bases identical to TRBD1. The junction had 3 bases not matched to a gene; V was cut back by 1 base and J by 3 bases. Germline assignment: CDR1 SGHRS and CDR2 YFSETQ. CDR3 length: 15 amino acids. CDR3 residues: CASSLSQGANEKLFF. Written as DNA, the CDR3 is TGCGCCAGCAGCTTGTCTCAGGGGGCTAATGAAAAACTGTTTTTT.

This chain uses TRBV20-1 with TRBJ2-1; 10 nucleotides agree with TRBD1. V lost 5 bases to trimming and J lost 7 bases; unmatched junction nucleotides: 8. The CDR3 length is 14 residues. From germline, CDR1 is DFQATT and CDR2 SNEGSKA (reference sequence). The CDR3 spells CSAARDRGLNEQFF. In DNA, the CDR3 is TGCAGTGCTGCCCGGGACAGGGGATTAAATGAGCAGTTCTTC.

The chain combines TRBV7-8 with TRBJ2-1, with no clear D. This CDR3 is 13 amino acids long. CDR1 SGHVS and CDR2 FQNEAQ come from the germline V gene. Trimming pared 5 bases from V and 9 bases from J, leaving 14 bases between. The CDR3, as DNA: TGTGCCAGCAGCCATCTAAGGGCCACTGAGCAGTTCTTC. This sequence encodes CASSHLRATEQFF.

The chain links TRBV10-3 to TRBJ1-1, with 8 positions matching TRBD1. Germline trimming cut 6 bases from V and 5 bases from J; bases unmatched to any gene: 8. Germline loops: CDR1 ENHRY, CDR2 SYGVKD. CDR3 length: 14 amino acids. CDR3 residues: CAIRDGQGSTEAFF. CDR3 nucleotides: TGTGCCATCAGGGACGGACAGGGTAGTACTGAAGCTTTCTTT.

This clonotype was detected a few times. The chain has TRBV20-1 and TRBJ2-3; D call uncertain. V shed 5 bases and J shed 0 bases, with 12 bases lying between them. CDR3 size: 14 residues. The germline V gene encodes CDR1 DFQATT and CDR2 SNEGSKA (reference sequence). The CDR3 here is CSAHSELSTDTQYF. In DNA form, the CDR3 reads TGCAGTGCTCACAGCGAGCTTAGCACAGATACGCAGTATTTT.

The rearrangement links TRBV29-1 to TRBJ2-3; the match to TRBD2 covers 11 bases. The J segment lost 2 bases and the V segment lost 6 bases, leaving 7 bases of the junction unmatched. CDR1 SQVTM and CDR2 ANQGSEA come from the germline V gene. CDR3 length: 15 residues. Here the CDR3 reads CSVATGLADTDTQYF. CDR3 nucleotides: TGCAGCGTCGCTACGGGACTAGCGGACACAGATACGCAGTATTTT.

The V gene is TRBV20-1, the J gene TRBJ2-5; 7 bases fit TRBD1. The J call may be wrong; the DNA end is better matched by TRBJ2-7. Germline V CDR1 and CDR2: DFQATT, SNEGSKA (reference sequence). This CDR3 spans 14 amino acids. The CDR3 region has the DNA TGCAGTGCGAATGAGCGGTCAGGGGGACGCGAGCAGTACTTC. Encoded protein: CSANERSGGREQYF.